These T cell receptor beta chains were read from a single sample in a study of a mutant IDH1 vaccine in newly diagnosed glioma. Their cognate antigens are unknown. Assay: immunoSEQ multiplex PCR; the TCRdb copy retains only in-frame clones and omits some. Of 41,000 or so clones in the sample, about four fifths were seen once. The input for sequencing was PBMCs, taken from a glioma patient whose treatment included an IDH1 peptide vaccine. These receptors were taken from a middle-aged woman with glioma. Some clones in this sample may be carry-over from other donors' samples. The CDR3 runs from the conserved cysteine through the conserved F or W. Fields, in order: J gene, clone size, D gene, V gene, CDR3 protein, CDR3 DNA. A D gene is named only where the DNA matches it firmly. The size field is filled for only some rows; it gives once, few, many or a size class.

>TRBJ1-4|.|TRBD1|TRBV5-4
CASSLGQGRGNEKLFF
TGTGCCAGCAGCTTAGGACAGGGACGTGGTAATGAAAAACTGTTTTTT
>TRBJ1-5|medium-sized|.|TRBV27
CASSPITGGNQPQHF
TGTGCCAGCAGTCCCATAACCGGGGGGAATCAGCCCCAGCATTTT
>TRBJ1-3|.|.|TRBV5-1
CASSLQGWSSGNTIYF
TGCGCCAGCAGCTTGCAAGGTTGGTCATCTGGAAACACCATATATTTT
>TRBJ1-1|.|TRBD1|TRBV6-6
CASFDTRQGGEAFF
TGTGCCAGCTTCGACACTCGGCAGGGGGGTGAAGCTTTCTTT
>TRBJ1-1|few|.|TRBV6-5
CASSYSMVAADTEAFF
TGTGCCAGCAGTTACTCGATGGTAGCGGCCGACACTGAAGCTTTCTTT
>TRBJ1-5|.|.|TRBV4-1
CASSQSPRSNQPQHF
TGCGCCAGCAGCCAAAGTCCCCGGAGCAATCAGCCCCAGCATTTT
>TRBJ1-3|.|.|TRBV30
CAWSVGASGNTIYF
TGTGCCTGGAGTGTGGGGGCTAGCGGAAACACCATATATTTT
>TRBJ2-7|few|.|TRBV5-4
CASSPDGYEQYF
TGTGCCAGCAGCCCCGACGGCTACGAGCAGTACTTC
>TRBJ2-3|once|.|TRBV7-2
CASSLLGPRGADTQYF
TGTGCCAGCAGCTTACTAGGGCCTCGTGGGGCGGATACGCAGTATTTT
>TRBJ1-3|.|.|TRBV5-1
CASSPQGADTIYF
TGCGCCAGCAGCCCCCAGGGTGCGGACACCATATATTTT
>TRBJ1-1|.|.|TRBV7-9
CASSPPGSTEAFF
TGTGCCAGCAGCCCCCCCGGGAGCACTGAAGCTTTCTTT
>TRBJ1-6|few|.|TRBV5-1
CASSPGLSARNSPLHF
TGCGCCAGCAGCCCCGGACTGTCAGCAAGGAATTCACCCCTCCACTTT
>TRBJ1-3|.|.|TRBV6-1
CASSVGNSGNTIYF
TGTGCCAGCAGTGTGGGCAACTCTGGAAACACCATATATTTT
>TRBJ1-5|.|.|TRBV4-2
CASSQEKGERSNQPQHF
TGTGCCAGCAGCCAAGAGAAAGGGGAGAGGAGCAATCAGCCCCAGCATTTT
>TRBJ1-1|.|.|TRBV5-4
CASRLGRGIGEAFF
TGTGCCAGCAGACTCGGACGGGGAATCGGTGAAGCTTTCTTT
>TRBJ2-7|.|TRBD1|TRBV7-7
CASSVDRSSYEQYF
TGTGCTAGCAGCGTGGACAGGAGCTCCTACGAGCAGTACTTC
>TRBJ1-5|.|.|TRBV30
CAWSDPRRGSNQPQHF
TGTGCCTGGAGTGACCCCCGAAGGGGGAGCAATCAGCCCCAGCATTTT
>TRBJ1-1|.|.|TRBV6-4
CASSLAGGSTEAFF
TGTGCCAGCAGTCTCGCTGGTGGAAGCACTGAAGCTTTCTTT
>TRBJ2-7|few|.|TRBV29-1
CSVGQGIGEQYF
TGCAGCGTTGGGCAGGGGATCGGGGAGCAGTACTTC
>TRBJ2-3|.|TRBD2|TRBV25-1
CASSPGLGADTQYF
TGTGCCAGCAGCCCGGGACTAGGGGCAGATACGCAGTATTTT
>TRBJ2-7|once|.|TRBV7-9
CASNIVGTDEQYF
TGTGCCAGCAACATCGTCGGTACGGACGAGCAGTACTTC
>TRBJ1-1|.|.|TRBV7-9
CASSPGREAFF
TGTGCCAGCAGCCCCGGACGTGAAGCTTTCTTT
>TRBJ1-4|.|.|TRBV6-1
CASSVSWGSNEKLFF
TGTGCCAGCAGTGTTTCATGGGGATCTAATGAAAAACTGTTTTTT
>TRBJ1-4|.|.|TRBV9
CASSVEEKLFF
TGTGCCAGCAGCGTAGAGGAAAAACTGTTTTTT
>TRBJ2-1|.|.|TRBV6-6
CASRIDGGEQFF
TGTGCCAGCAGAATTGATGGGGGTGAGCAGTTCTTC
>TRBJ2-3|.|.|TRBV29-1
CSVGLSGDTQYF
TGCAGCGTTGGCCTTTCTGGGGATACGCAGTATTTT
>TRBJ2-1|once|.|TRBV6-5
CASSLQDSFYNEQFF
TGTGCCAGCAGTTTGCAGGACAGCTTCTACAATGAGCAGTTCTTC
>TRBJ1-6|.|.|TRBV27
CASSRAGAPLHF
TGTGCCAGCAGCCGGGCGGGGGCACCCCTCCACTTT
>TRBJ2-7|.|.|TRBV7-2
CASSLLGGEQYF
TGTGCCAGCAGCTTACTGGGGGGCGAGCAGTACTTC
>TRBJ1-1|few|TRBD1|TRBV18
CASSPPGTGALNTEAFF
TGTGCCAGCTCACCCCCCGGGACAGGGGCCTTGAACACTGAAGCTTTCTTT
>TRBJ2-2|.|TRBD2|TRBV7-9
CASSLLLAWRGGGTGELFF
TGTGCCAGCAGCTTACTACTGGCTTGGCGGGGGGGCGGCACCGGGGAGCTGTTTTTT
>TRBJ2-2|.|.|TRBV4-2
CASSQVQQDRELFF
TGTGCCAGCAGCCAAGTACAGCAGGACCGGGAGCTGTTTTTT
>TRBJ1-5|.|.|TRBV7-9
CASSPLGSSNQPQHF
TGTGCCAGCAGCCCACTGGGCTCGAGCAATCAGCCCCAGCATTTT
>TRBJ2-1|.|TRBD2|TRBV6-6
CASSYVAGALNEQFF
TGTGCCAGCAGTTACGTAGCGGGGGCGCTCAATGAGCAGTTCTTC
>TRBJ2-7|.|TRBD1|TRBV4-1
CASSLGTGRREQYF
TGCGCCAGCAGCCTTGGGACAGGGAGGCGCGAGCAGTACTTC
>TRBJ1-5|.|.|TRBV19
CASSMGGVQPQHF
TGTGCCAGTAGTATGGGGGGAGTTCAGCCCCAGCATTTT
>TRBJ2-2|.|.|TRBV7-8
CASSAQSTRELFF
TGTGCCAGCAGCGCCCAATCAACACGGGAGCTGTTTTTT
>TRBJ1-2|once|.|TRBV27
CASRKTARGNYGYTF
TGTGCCAGCAGAAAGACGGCTCGAGGGAACTATGGCTACACCTTC
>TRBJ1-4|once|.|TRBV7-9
CASSLELRGRGEKLFF
TGTGCCAGCAGCTTAGAATTAAGGGGTCGTGGCGAAAAACTGTTTTTT